These 26 T cell receptor beta chains came from one sample sequenced in a study of blood T cells in healthy people across ages. A second about 7 to 12 cycle PCR used barcoded and J-beta primers. Each CDR3 protein gets one entry after TCRdb re-called the 5' RACE reads with MiXCR. This sample has around 320,000 distinct CDR3 sequences, with less than 30% found just once. Material for sequencing was blood. The origin of the receptors is a woman in her 70s in good health.

This rearrangement joins TRBV6-5 to TRBJ2-3, with D perhaps TRBD2 (5 bases). The germline V and J ends were trimmed by 0 bases and 0 bases, with 10 bases remaining between them. The CDR3 has 16 residues. CDR1 and CDR2 from the germline V gene are MNHEY and SVGAGI. CDR3: CASSYSRATSTDTQYF. CDR3 sequence (DNA): TGTGCCAGCAGTTACTCGAGGGCCACCAGCACAGATACGCAGTATTTT.

V gene TRBV12-5 combines with J gene TRBJ2-5, with TRBD1 matching over 7 bases. The CDR3 is 15 amino acids. The germline gives CDR1 LGHNT, CDR2 FRNRAP. Unmatched junction bases numbered 7, after V lost 4 bases and J lost 2 bases. CDR3 in DNA: TGTGCTAGTGGTTCGACGGGACAGAGTCAAGAGACCCAGTACTTC. Amino acid sequence: CASGSTGQSQETQYF. The full variable domain, in which reference TRBV12-5 and TRBJ2-5 provide the parts outside the CDR3, is DARVTQTPRHKVTEMGQEVTMRCQPILGHNTVFWYRQTMMQGLELLAYFRNRAPLDDSGMPKDRFSAEMPDATLATLKIQPSEPRDSAVYFCASGSTGQSQETQYFGPGTRLLVL.

The rearrangement joins TRBV2 to TRBJ2-3; D could derive from TRBD1 or TRBD2 (5 bases each). This CDR3 region has 14 residues. Germline V gene lookup returns CDR1 SNHLY and CDR2 FYNNEI. V was shortened by 3 bases and J by 2 bases, with 9 bases between the two germline ends. The CDR3 sequence: CASSEGTLTDTQYF. CDR3 coding DNA: TGTGCCAGCAGTGAGGGGACCCTCACAGATACGCAGTATTTT.

The chain is built from TRBV12-3 or TRBV12-4 and TRBJ2-5; 9 positions agree with TRBD1. The junction had 3 bases not matched to a gene; V was cut back by 8 bases and J by 5 bases. CDR3 length equals 12 residues. The CDR3 loop reads CASATGGETQYF. CDR3 coding DNA: TGTGCCAGCGCGACAGGGGGGGAGACCCAGTACTTC.

This clonotype turned up a few times. This sequence joins TRBV13 and TRBJ2-3; 8 positions agree with TRBD1. The germline gives CDR1 PRHDT, CDR2 FYEKMQ (reference sequence). The CDR3 sequence is 16 residues long. Trimming removed 4 bases from V and 5 bases from J; junction bases left unmatched: 11. CDR3 region: CASSSRRDRPLDTQYF. The CDR3 bases are TGTGCCAGCAGCTCTCGCCGGGACAGGCCCTTAGATACGCAGTATTTT.

The chain is built from TRBV12-3 or TRBV12-4 and TRBJ1-6, with a weak D call TRBD1 (5 bases). V shed 2 bases and J shed 6 bases, with 8 bases lying between them. This CDR3 region has 14 residues. In nucleotides, the CDR3 is TGTGCCAGCAGTTTAAAGGGGAGTAATTCACCCCTCCACTTT. It encodes CASSLKGSNSPLHF.

As regards this clonotype: A read error may account for a junction end that differs from germline. This chain connects TRBV7-9 to TRBJ2-7; D may be TRBD2 (6 bases). The CDR3 has 16 amino acids. From germline, CDR1 is SEHNR and CDR2 FQNEAQ (reference sequence). In nucleotides, the CDR3 is TGTGCCAGCAGCCCGACGGGACTGGCGGGGATTTACGAGCATTACTTC. Its translation: CASSPTGLAGIYEHYF.

This clonotype was picked up a small number of times. The chain joins TRBV10-1 to TRBJ2-1; 9 bases match TRBD2. The CDR3 totals 15 residues. Germline lookup yields CDR1 WNHNN and CDR2 SYGVQD (reference sequence). V dropped 3 bases and J dropped 10; count of bases not matched to a gene: 10. The CDR3 loop reads CASSDYAGGPNEQFF. The CDR3 bases are TGCGCCAGCAGTGATTACGCGGGAGGGCCCAACGAGCAGTTCTTC.

The rearrangement joins TRBV5-6 to TRBJ2-6; 7 nucleotides align to TRBD1. The germline V gene has CDR1 SGHDT and CDR2 YYEEEE. This CDR3 comprises 16 residues. V dropped 2 bases and J dropped 4; count of bases not matched to a gene: 6. CDR3 DNA: TGTGCCAGCAGCTTAGCCACAGGGGTCGGGGCCAACGTCCTGACTTTC. Translating gives CASSLATGVGANVLTF.

The chain couples TRBV30 to TRBJ2-1, with 7 bases lining up with TRBD2. Germline-derived CDR1 and CDR2 are GTSNPN and SVGIG (reference sequence). V was pared by 8 bases and J by 7 bases, with 14 bases of the junction left unmatched. This CDR3 contains 14 residues. The CDR3, as DNA: TGTGCCATTAAAGCGGCGGGAGCGGCTAATGAGCAGTTCTTC. It is translated as CAIKAAGAANEQFF.

This chain joins TRBV20-1 and TRBJ2-7, with 11 bases fitting TRBD1. V shed 5 bases, J shed 5 bases, and the junction held 2 bases outside the gene matches. The CDR3 totals 12 residues. In germline, CDR1 is DFQATT, CDR2 SNEGSKA (reference sequence). CDR3 protein: CSAGQGADEQYF. The CDR3 DNA reads as TGCAGTGCTGGACAGGGGGCGGACGAGCAGTACTTC.

The rearrangement joins TRBV20-1 to TRBJ1-4; weak D call: TRBD1 (6 bases). This CDR3 region has 13 residues. The V gene lost 0 bases and the J gene lost 8 bases, with 10 bases spanning the gap. Germline values: CDR1 DFQATT, CDR2 SNEGSKA (reference sequence). The CDR3 reads CSARDSGEEKLFF. For the CDR3, the DNA is TGCAGTGCTAGAGACTCAGGGGAAGAAAAACTGTTTTTT.

This rearrangement joins TRBV9 to TRBJ1-3; D is unresolved. CDR1 and CDR2 (germline): SGDLS, YYNGEE. The V gene lost 4 bases and the J gene lost 0 bases, with 11 bases spanning the gap. CDR3 length equals 15 residues. The CDR3 loop reads CASSPGASSGNTIYF. In DNA form, the CDR3 reads TGTGCCAGCAGCCCCGGAGCAAGCTCTGGAAACACCATATATTTT.

With respect to this clonotype: One junction end disagrees with the germline gene, perhaps due to a read error. The chain couples TRBV14 to TRBJ1-2; D not certain. Germline V lookup: CDR1 SGHDN, CDR2 FVKESK. This CDR3 has 15 residues. The CDR3 here is CASSQDLGKNYGCTF. The CDR3 DNA reads as TGTGCCAGCAGCCAAGATCTAGGGAAAAACTATGGCTGCACCTTC.

This clonotype was recorded a few times. The chain is built from TRBV20-1 and TRBJ2-4; TRBD2 agrees at 12 bases. This CDR3 contains 18 residues. V dropped 5 bases and J dropped 0; count of bases not matched to a gene: 11. CDR1 is DFQATT, CDR2 SNEGSKA, per germline (reference sequence). The CDR3 reads CSAFAPSGRELAKNIQYF. In DNA, the CDR3 is TGCAGTGCTTTTGCCCCTAGCGGGAGGGAACTAGCCAAAAACATTCAGTACTTC.

This clonotype was observed a few times. The genes are TRBV6-1 and TRBJ2-4, with D possibly matching TRBD1 (5 bases). Per germline, CDR1 MNHNS and CDR2 SASEGT. CDR3 length: 15 amino acids. V lost 8 bases and J 2 bases, leaving 16 bases between the germline ends. The CDR3 region is CASGLDTLTKNIQYF. The CDR3 nucleotides are TGTGCCAGCGGGTTGGACACACTAACCAAAAACATTCAGTACTTC.

This clonotype turned up a few times. This chain uses TRBV7-9 with TRBJ2-6; D uncertain. V was clipped by 5 bases and J by 3 bases, with 14 bases between them. This CDR3 region has 16 residues. The germline V gene encodes CDR1 SEHNR and CDR2 FQNEAQ (reference sequence). CDR3 DNA: TGTGCCAGCAGCACCCCCGTGCTCGGTGGGGCCAACGTCCTGACTTTC. It yields the protein CASSTPVLGGANVLTF.

The chain combines TRBV28 with TRBJ2-2, with D uncertain. Germline V CDR1 and CDR2: MDHEN, SYDVKM. V was trimmed by 3 bases and J by 2 bases, leaving 10 bases between them. This CDR3 has 15 residues. CDR3 sequence reads: CASSLGVFNTGELFF. Written as DNA, the CDR3 is TGTGCCAGCAGTTTGGGCGTTTTTAACACCGGGGAGCTGTTTTTT.

This clonotype was seen a handful of times. J is TRBJ2-1 and V is TRBV7-2, with unresolved D. The J call is uncertain, as TRBJ2-5 better fits the DNA end. CDR1 and CDR2 (germline): SGHTA, FQGNSA. This CDR3 has 13 amino acids. The DNA for the CDR3 is TGTGCCAGCAGCTTAAGATTCGAGGAGACCCAGTACTTC. Translation gives CASSLRFEETQYF.

This clonotype was seen more than once but under ten times. This chain connects TRBV9 to TRBJ2-1; TRBD2 matches at 7 bases. The J segment lost 5 bases and the V segment lost 0 bases, leaving 5 bases of the junction unmatched. Germline CDR1 SGDLS, CDR2 YYNGEE. This CDR3 region has 15 residues. For the CDR3, the DNA is TGTGCCAGCAGCGTAGCGGGGGGATTAAACAATGAGCAGTTCTTC. Residues: CASSVAGGLNNEQFF.

The chain couples TRBV7-3 to TRBJ2-2; the D is unclear. V was pared by 3 bases and J by 3 bases, with 11 bases between. CDR1 and CDR2 (germline): SGHTA, FQGTGA. CDR3 length: 15 residues. CDR3 in DNA: TGTGCCAGCAGCTTGAATAGGGCGGACACCGGGGAGCTGTTTTTT. Amino acids: CASSLNRADTGELFF.

The genes are TRBV24-1 and TRBJ2-1, with D tentatively TRBD1 (6 bases). The CDR3 totals 14 residues. Trimming left V 4 bases short and J 5 bases short, with 11 bases between. CDR1 is KGHDR, CDR2 SFDVKD, per germline. Written as DNA, the CDR3 is TGTGCCACCAGTGAGACAGGAAGGGACAATGAGCAGTTCTTC. It is translated as CATSETGRDNEQFF.

The chain's CDR3 is CSVETRPDGYTF. CDR3 coding DNA: TGCAGCGTTGAGACACGACCGGATGGCTACACCTTC. V is TRBV29-1 and J is TRBJ1-2; D is unresolved. The germline gives CDR1 SQVTM, CDR2 ANQGSEA. The CDR3 covers 12 residues. V was trimmed by 3 bases and J by 6 bases, leaving 11 bases between them.

To note about this clonotype: Germline is not matched at one junction end, which may reflect a read error. V gene TRBV20-1 combines with J gene TRBJ1-2; D remains unclear. Germline loops: CDR1 DFQATT, CDR2 SNEGSKA (reference sequence). The CDR3 extends over 13 amino acids. CDR3 sequence: CSASSGNNYGHTF. DNA for the CDR3: TGCAGTGCGAGTAGCGGGAATAACTATGGCCACACCTTC.

The chain couples TRBV5-1 to TRBJ2-2, with no clear D. Trimming shortened V by 0 bases and J by 8 bases, and 5 bases separated the two germline ends. The CDR3 consists of 12 residues. CDR1 and CDR2 from the germline V gene are SGHRS and YFSETQ. For the CDR3, the DNA is TGCGCCAGCAGCTTGGCAGAGGGGGAGCTGTTTTTT. This translates into CASSLAEGELFF.

This clonotype was recorded a few times. This chain links TRBV18 with TRBJ2-6; D ambiguous. Trimming stripped 4 bases from V and 1 base from J, with 8 bases between. CDR1 and CDR2 from the germline V gene are KGHSH and LQKENI. The CDR3 contains 15 residues. The CDR3 sequence is CASSQLQSGANVLTF. The CDR3 DNA sequence: TGTGCCAGCTCACAACTCCAATCTGGGGCCAACGTCCTGACTTTC.